This TCR beta chain was found in a study of blood T cells in healthy people across ages. Study-level findings and limits: Any conclusive comparison of naive versus antigen-experienced cells was prevented by using unsorted PBMCs.

Unmatched junction bases numbered 1, after V lost 1 base and J lost 4 bases. Germline CDR1 reads MGHRA; CDR2 reads YSYEKL. The CDR3 spans 15 residues. A second PCR of about 6 to 11 cycles used a sample-barcoded 5' primer and a J-beta primer mix. A template-switch adaptor that had 12 random nucleotides put a tag on each cDNA molecule. Using its own MiXCR run on the 5' RACE reads, TCRdb lists one record per CDR3 protein. Of about 1.6 million distinct CDR3 sequences listed, roughly 32% are singletons. As for this clonotype: Its matching antigen is unknown.

This receptor was identified in a woman aged 25 to 45 in good health. The rearrangement links TRBV4-1 to TRBJ1-6; 7 nucleotides agree with TRBD1. Material: blood. The CDR3 region has the DNA TGCGCCAGCAGCCAAGTACAGGGGTATAATTCACCCCTCCACTTT. As protein: CASSQVQGYNSPLHF.